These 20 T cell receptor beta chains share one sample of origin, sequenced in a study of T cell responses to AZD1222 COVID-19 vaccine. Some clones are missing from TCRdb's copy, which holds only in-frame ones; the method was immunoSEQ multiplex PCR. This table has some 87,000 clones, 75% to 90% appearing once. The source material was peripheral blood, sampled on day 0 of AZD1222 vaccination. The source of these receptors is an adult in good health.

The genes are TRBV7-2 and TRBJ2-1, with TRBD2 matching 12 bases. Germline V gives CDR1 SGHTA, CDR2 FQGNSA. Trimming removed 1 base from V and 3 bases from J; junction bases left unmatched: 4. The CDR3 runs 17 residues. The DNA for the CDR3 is TGTGCCAGCAGCTTAGGCACTAGCGGGAGGCACTACAATGAGCAGTTCTTC. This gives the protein CASSLGTSGRHYNEQFF.

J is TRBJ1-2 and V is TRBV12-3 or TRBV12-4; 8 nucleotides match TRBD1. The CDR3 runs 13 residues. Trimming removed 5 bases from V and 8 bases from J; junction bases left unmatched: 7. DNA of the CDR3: TGTGCCAGCAGTCCCGCAGGGGGCCGGGGCTACACCTTC. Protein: CASSPAGGRGYTF.

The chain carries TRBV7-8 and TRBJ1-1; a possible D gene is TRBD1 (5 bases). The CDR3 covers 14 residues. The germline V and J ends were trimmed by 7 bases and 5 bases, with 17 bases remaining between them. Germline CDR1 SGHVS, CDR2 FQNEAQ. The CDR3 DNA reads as TGTGCCAGCACCCTAGCGGGGGGAAGAACTGAAGCTTTCTTT. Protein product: CASTLAGGRTEAFF. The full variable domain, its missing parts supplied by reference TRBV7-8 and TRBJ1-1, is GAGVSQSPRYKVAKRGQDVALRCDPISGHVSLFWYQQALGQGPEFLTYFQNEAQLDKSGLPSDRFFAERPEGSVSTLKIQRTQQEDSAVYLCASTLAGGRTEAFFGQGTRLTVV.

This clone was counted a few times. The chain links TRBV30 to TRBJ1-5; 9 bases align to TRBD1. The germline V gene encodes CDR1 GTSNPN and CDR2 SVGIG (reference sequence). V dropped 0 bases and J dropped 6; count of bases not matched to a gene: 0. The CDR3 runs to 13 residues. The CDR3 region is CAWSVGQGQPQHF. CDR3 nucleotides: TGTGCCTGGAGTGTGGGACAGGGTCAGCCCCAGCATTTT.

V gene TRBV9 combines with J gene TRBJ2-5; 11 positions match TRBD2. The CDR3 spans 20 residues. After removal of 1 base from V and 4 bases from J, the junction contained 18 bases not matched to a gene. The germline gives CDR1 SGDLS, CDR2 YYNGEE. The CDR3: CASSVSFGQAELAGGETQYF. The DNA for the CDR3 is TGTGCCAGCAGCGTAAGCTTCGGACAGGCCGAGCTAGCGGGAGGAGAGACCCAGTACTTC.

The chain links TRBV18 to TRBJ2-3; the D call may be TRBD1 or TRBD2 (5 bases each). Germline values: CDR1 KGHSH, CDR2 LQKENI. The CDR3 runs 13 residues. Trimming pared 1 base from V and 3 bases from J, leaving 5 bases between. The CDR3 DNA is TGTGCCAGCTCACCACGGGGGACAGATACGCAGTATTTT. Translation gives CASSPRGTDTQYF.

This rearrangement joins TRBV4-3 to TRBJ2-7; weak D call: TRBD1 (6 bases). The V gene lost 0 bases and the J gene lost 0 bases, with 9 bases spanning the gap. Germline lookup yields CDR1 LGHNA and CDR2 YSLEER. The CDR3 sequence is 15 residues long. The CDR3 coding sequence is TGCGCCAGCAGCCAAGACCCGACAGGCTCCTACGAGCAGTACTTC. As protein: CASSQDPTGSYEQYF.

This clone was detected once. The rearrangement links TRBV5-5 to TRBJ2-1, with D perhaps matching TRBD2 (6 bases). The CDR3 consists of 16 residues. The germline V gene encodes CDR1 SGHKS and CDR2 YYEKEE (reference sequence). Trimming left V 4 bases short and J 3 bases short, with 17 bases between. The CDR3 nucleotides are TGTGCCAGCAGCACCCGGGATAGCGGAATCTACAATGAGCAGTTCTTC. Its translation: CASSTRDSGIYNEQFF.

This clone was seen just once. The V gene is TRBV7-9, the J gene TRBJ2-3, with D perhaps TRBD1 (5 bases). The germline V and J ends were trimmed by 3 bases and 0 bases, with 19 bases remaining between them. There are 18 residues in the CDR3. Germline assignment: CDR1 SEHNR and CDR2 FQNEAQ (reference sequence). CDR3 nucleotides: TGTGCCAGCAGCTTCGGACACCGAACCTTAACTAGCACAGATACGCAGTATTTT. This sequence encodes CASSFGHRTLTSTDTQYF.

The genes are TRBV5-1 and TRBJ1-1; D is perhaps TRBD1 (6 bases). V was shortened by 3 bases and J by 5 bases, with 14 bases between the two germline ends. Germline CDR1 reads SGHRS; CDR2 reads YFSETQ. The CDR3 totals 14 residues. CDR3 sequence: CASSSLGGGTEAFF. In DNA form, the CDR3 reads TGCGCCAGCAGCTCCCTCGGGGGCGGAACTGAAGCTTTCTTT.

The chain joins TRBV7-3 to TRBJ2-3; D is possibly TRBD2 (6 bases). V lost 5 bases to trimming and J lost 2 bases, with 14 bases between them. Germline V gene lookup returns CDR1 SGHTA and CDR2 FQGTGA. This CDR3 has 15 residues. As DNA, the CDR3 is TGTGCCAGCAGCCCCGACGGGACTTCCACAGATACGCAGTATTTT. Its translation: CASSPDGTSTDTQYF.

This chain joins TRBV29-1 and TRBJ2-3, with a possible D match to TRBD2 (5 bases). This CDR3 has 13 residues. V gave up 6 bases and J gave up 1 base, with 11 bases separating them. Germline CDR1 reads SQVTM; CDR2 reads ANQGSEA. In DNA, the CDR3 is TGCAGCGTCCAGGAACTAGGCACAGATACGCAGTATTTT. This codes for CSVQELGTDTQYF.

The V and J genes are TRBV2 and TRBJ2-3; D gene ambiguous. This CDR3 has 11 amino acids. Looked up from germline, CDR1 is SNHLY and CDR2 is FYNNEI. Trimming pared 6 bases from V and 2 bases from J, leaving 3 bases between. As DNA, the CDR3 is TGTGCCAGCAGGAACACAGATACGCAGTATTTT. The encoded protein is CASRNTDTQYF.

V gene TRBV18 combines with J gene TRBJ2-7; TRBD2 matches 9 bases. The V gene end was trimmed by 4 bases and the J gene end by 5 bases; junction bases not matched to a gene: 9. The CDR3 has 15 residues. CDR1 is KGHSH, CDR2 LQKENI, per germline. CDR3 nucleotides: TGTGCCAGCTCACTAGCCGGGACTAGCAGGGACGAGCAGTACTTC. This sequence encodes CASSLAGTSRDEQYF.

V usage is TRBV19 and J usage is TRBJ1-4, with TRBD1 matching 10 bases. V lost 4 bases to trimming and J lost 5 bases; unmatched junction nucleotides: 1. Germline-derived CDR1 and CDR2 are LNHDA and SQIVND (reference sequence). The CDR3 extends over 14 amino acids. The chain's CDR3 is CASSRDRGNEKLFF. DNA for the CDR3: TGTGCCAGTAGTAGGGACAGGGGAAATGAAAAACTGTTTTTT.

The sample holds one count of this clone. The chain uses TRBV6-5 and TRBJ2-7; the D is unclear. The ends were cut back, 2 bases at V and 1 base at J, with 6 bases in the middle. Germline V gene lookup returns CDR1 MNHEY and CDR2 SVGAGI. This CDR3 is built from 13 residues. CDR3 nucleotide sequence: TGTGCCAGCAGTTACGGGTTTTCCTACGAGCAGTACTTC. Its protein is CASSYGFSYEQYF.

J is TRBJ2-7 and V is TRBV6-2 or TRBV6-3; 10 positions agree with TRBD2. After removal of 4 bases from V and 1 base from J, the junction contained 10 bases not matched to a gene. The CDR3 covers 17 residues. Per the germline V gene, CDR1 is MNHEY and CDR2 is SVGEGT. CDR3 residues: CASSLPEGLAISYEQYF. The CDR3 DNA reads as TGTGCCAGCAGTTTACCGGAGGGACTAGCGATTTCCTACGAGCAGTACTTC.

CDR3 loop: CASSAAGPEQYF. CDR3 sequence (DNA): TGTGCCAGCAGCGCAGCGGGCCCCGAGCAGTACTTC. The chain employs TRBV5-6 and TRBJ2-7; the D gene is possibly TRBD2 (6 bases). Germline CDR1 reads SGHDT; CDR2 reads YYEEEE. V lost 4 bases and J 6 bases, leaving 11 bases between the germline ends. The CDR3 is 12 amino acids.

The CDR3 protein is CASSLQANYGYTF. CDR3 nucleotide sequence: TGCGCCAGCAGCTTGCAAGCAAACTATGGCTACACCTTC. The chain joins TRBV5-1 to TRBJ1-2; D remains unclear. This CDR3 has 13 amino acids. The V end was cut by 1 base, the J end by 2 bases, with 6 bases between. Germline V CDR1 and CDR2: SGHRS, YFSETQ.

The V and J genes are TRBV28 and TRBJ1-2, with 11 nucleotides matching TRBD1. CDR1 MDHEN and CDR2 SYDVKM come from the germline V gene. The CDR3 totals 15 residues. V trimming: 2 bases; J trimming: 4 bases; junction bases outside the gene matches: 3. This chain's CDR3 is CASSLTGTGGYGYTF. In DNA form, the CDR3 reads TGTGCCAGCAGTTTAACCGGGACAGGGGGCTATGGCTACACCTTC.